The 23 T cell receptor beta chains below were found in one sample sequenced in a study of T cells in Graves' hyperthyroidism and ophthalmopathy. The source material, RNA transcripts, was used to amplify TCR beta CDR3 regions. The study used the HTBI primer set for a first-round RT-PCR of the TCR CDR3. TCRdb redid the calling of the multiplex PCR reads with MiXCR, one entry per CDR3 protein. The data contain under 700,000 distinct CDR3 sequences, roughly a sixth of them singletons. The sequenced sample was blood. These receptors all stem from a woman aged 18-29 years with Graves' hyperthyroidism.

This clonotype came up many times. The gene calls are TRBV2 and TRBJ2-3, with 11 bases matching TRBD2. Germline CDR1 and CDR2: SNHLY and FYNNEI. Unmatched junction bases numbered 5, after V lost 5 bases and J lost 7 bases. This CDR3 region has 14 residues. The CDR3 DNA follows: TGTGCCAGCAGTACCGGGACTAGCGGAAATACGCAGTATTTT. As protein: CASSTGTSGNTQYF.

This clonotype was counted a few times. The chain carries TRBV6-2 or TRBV6-3 and TRBJ1-4; D uncertain. CDR3 length: 13 amino acids. V was shortened by 2 bases and J by 5 bases, with 6 bases between the two germline ends. CDR1 and CDR2 (germline): MNHEY, SVGEGT. CDR3 sequence (DNA): TGTGCCAGCAGTTACGTCAGGAATGAAAAACTGTTTTTT. Translated, it gives CASSYVRNEKLFF.

V gene TRBV14 combines with J gene TRBJ1-6; D unresolved. V was pared by 0 bases and J by 7 bases, with 7 bases between. The germline gives CDR1 SGHDN, CDR2 FVKESK. The CDR3 sequence is 14 residues long. For the CDR3, the DNA is TGTGCCAGCAGCCAAGAGTACAGAAATTCACCCCTCCACTTT. Translation: CASSQEYRNSPLHF.

This clonotype was detected ten times or more. The chain joins TRBV11-1 to TRBJ1-2; a weak D match, TRBD1 (5 bases). The CDR3 is 13 residues long. Per the germline V gene, CDR1 is SGHAT and CDR2 is FQDESV (reference sequence). V lost 1 base and J 5 bases, leaving 8 bases between the germline ends. CDR3 sequence (DNA): TGTGCCAGCAGCTTAGGACAGCTGTATGGCTACACCTTC. It is translated as CASSLGQLYGYTF.

This sequence joins TRBV18 and TRBJ2-1; D gene uncertain. Trimming stripped 4 bases from V and 3 bases from J, with 19 bases between. The CDR3 contains 17 residues. From germline, CDR1 is KGHSH and CDR2 LQKENI. Here the CDR3 DNA reads TGTGCCAGCTCACTGGCTTCTGTGTCTAGGGACTACAATGAGCAGTTCTTC. This encodes CASSLASVSRDYNEQFF.

This clonotype was seen repeatedly, ten times or more. V is TRBV4-1 and J is TRBJ2-3; 10 bases map to TRBD2. The CDR3 runs to 15 residues. The V segment lost 3 bases and the J segment 5 bases; nucleotides outside the gene matches: 5. Germline V CDR1 and CDR2: MGHRA, YSYEKL. The CDR3 is CASSHLAGAVDTQYF. In nucleotides, the CDR3 is TGCGCCAGCAGCCACCTAGCGGGAGCGGTAGATACGCAGTATTTT.

This clonotype came up many times. The rearrangement links TRBV6-2 or TRBV6-3 to TRBJ2-1; 7 bases are a match to TRBD1. CDR1 and CDR2 from the germline V gene are MNHEY and SVGEGT. The J segment lost 5 bases and the V segment lost 6 bases, leaving 10 bases of the junction unmatched. This CDR3 spans 15 amino acids. The CDR3 here is CASSDTGAPHNEQFF. CDR3 bases: TGTGCCAGCAGCGATACAGGGGCGCCTCACAATGAGCAGTTCTTC.

The sample holds a few counts of this clonotype. The chain carries TRBV27 and TRBJ1-2, with unresolved D. The CDR3 sequence is 18 residues long. Germline values: CDR1 MNHEY, CDR2 SMNVEV (reference sequence). Trimming took off 3 bases at V and 2 bases at J, with 22 bases between the two ends. CDR3 loop: CASSFSPPRPGANYGYTF. The DNA of the CDR3 is TGTGCCAGCAGTTTCTCGCCTCCTAGGCCAGGAGCAAACTATGGCTACACCTTC.

In this sample, this clonotype turned up many times. The V call is TRBV7-9, the J call TRBJ1-2, with 7 positions matching TRBD1. Unmatched junction bases numbered 16, after V lost 3 bases and J lost 6 bases. The CDR3 is made up of 17 amino acids. Germline assignment: CDR1 SEHNR and CDR2 FQNEAQ (reference sequence). The CDR3 here is CASSFGGGDRPYDGYTF. CDR3 DNA sequence: TGTGCCAGCAGCTTTGGTGGGGGGGACAGACCCTACGATGGCTACACCTTC.

This clonotype showed up many times. V is TRBV28 and J is TRBJ2-3, with TRBD2 identical over 7 bases. V shed 7 bases and J 2 bases; nucleotides not matched to a gene: 9. The CDR3 is made up of 15 amino acids. Germline V lookup: CDR1 MDHEN, CDR2 SYDVKM. The CDR3 nucleotides read TGTGCCAGCAAGGGCGGGAGTTTTATCACAGATACGCAGTATTTT. Its translation is CASKGGSFITDTQYF.

Many counts were recorded for this clonotype. The rearrangement uses TRBV2 and TRBJ1-5; D gene uncertain. Germline V gives CDR1 SNHLY, CDR2 FYNNEI. The CDR3 extends over 15 amino acids. V was pared by 7 bases and J by 0 bases, with 13 bases between. The CDR3 bases are TGTGCCAGCAAAGGAAGTATCAATAGCAATCAGCCCCAGCATTTT. Its protein is CASKGSINSNQPQHF.

CDR3 DNA: TGTGCCACCAGTGTAGGGTACGGTCAGCCCCAGCATTTT. Translation: CATSVGYGQPQHF. The gene calls are TRBV24-1 and TRBJ1-5; D remains ambiguous. CDR3 length: 13 amino acids. Germline V gene lookup returns CDR1 KGHDR and CDR2 SFDVKD. With 5 bases removed from V and 6 bases from J, the gap between germline ends came to 10 bases.

The V gene is TRBV5-1, the J gene TRBJ2-5; D perhaps matches TRBD2 (5 bases). Trimming stripped 2 bases from V and 4 bases from J, with 6 bases between. Germline V gives CDR1 SGHRS, CDR2 YFSETQ. The CDR3 consists of 12 residues. The CDR3 protein is CASSFGVETQYF. CDR3 nucleotide sequence: TGCGCCAGCAGCTTCGGGGTAGAGACCCAGTACTTC.

CDR3 sequence (DNA): TGTGCCAGCAGCTTGATGGTGTACAATGAGCAGTTCTTC. It specifies CASSLMVYNEQFF. The chain joins TRBV7-9 to TRBJ2-1; unclear D gene. The V gene's germline CDR1 is SEHNR and CDR2 FQNEAQ (reference sequence). The CDR3 length is 13 residues. The germline V and J ends were trimmed by 3 bases and 4 bases, with 7 bases remaining between them.

This clonotype showed up many times. The genes are TRBV5-1 and TRBJ2-1; 8 bases map to TRBD2. CDR1 is SGHRS and CDR2 is YFSETQ in the germline V gene. This CDR3 comprises 15 residues. V lost 5 bases, J lost 4 bases, and 8 bases stayed unmatched. The CDR3 reads CASRPGVAGYNEQFF. The CDR3 region has the DNA TGCGCCAGCAGACCTGGGGTAGCGGGGTACAATGAGCAGTTCTTC. Together with reference TRBV5-1 and TRBJ2-1, the CDR3 gives the full variable domain: KAGVTQTPRYLIKTRGQQVTLSCSPISGHRSVSWYQQTPGQGLQFLFEYFSETQRNKGNFPGRFSGRQFSNSRSEMNVSTLELGDSALYLCASRPGVAGYNEQFFGPGTRLTVL.

This chain joins TRBV10-3 and TRBJ1-2; D remains unclear. The V gene lost 2 bases and the J gene lost 4 bases, with 5 bases spanning the gap. Germline-derived CDR1 and CDR2 are ENHRY and SYGVKD. The CDR3 has 12 amino acids. The CDR3 DNA reads as TGTGCCATCAGTGAGCGACGCTATGGCTACACCTTC. Amino acid sequence: CAISERRYGYTF.

This clonotype was observed a handful of times. The chain employs TRBV20-1 and TRBJ2-7; TRBD1 matches 7 bases. Germline CDR1 and CDR2: DFQATT and SNEGSKA (reference sequence). This CDR3 contains 17 residues. V was clipped by 1 base and J by 9 bases; unmatched bases: 21. The CDR3: CSARGLTPGTDILRQYF. The CDR3 region has the DNA TGCAGTGCTAGAGGCCTCACGCCCGGGACAGATATACTACGGCAGTACTTC.

This clonotype was seen repeatedly, ten times or more. This chain links TRBV4-2 with TRBJ2-1; D is perhaps TRBD2 (7 bases). Trimming took 4 bases from V and 8 from J, leaving 21 bases between them. The CDR3 has 16 amino acids. Germline CDR1 reads LGHNA; CDR2 reads YNFKEQ. The DNA for the CDR3 is TGTGCCAGCAGCCGGCATCGGAGGGGGGGGGCAGATGAGCAGTTCTTC. This translates into CASSRHRRGGADEQFF.

V usage is TRBV6-5 and J usage is TRBJ1-4, with 10 bases aligning to TRBD1. After removal of 2 bases from V and 8 bases from J, the junction contained 11 bases not matched to a gene. The CDR3 length is 17 residues. Germline V gives CDR1 MNHEY, CDR2 SVGAGI. CDR3 sequence: CASSYIPGQGRTEKLFF. The DNA for the CDR3 is TGTGCCAGCAGTTACATCCCGGGACAGGGGCGGACCGAAAAACTGTTTTTT.

The chain couples TRBV20-1 to TRBJ2-4; 7 nucleotides line up with TRBD1. With 6 bases clipped from V and 2 bases from J, the junction kept 10 bases outside the gene matches. Germline V CDR1 and CDR2: DFQATT, SNEGSKA (reference sequence). The CDR3 length is 15 residues. DNA for the CDR3: TGCAGTGCCTTGATAGGGGGCCTATCCAAAAACATTCAGTACTTC. Amino acids: CSALIGGLSKNIQYF.

This clonotype has ten or more counts. The chain employs TRBV28 and TRBJ2-5, with 7 positions matching TRBD1. The trim removed 5 bases at V and 2 bases at J, leaving 8 bases unmatched. Germline V gene data show CDR1 as MDHEN and CDR2 as SYDVKM. The CDR3 is made up of 15 amino acids. CDR3 bases: TGTGCCAGCAGTCACAGACAGGGCCAACAAGAGACCCAGTACTTC. Encoded protein: CASSHRQGQQETQYF. The whole variable domain, remainder taken from reference TRBV28 and TRBJ2-5, is DVKVTQSSRYLVKRTGEKVFLECVQDMDHENMFWYRQDPGLGLRLIYFSYDVKMKEKGDIPEGYSVSREKKERFSLILESASTNQTSMYLCASSHRQGQQETQYFGPGTRLLVL.

This clonotype has a count of ten or more. The chain is built from TRBV2 and TRBJ2-7; 8 positions agree with TRBD1. Looked up from germline, CDR1 is SNHLY and CDR2 is FYNNEI. CDR3 length: 14 residues. J gave up 2 bases and V 3 bases, and 3 bases lay outside the gene matches. CDR3 in DNA: TGTGCCAGCAGTGAGGAGGGACAGGCCTACGAGCAGTACTTC. As protein: CASSEEGQAYEQYF.

This clonotype was observed at least ten times. The rearrangement uses TRBV7-3 and TRBJ2-7, with D tentatively TRBD1 or TRBD2 (6 bases each). Germline V gene lookup returns CDR1 SGHTA and CDR2 FQGTGA. The CDR3 is made up of 15 amino acids. Trimming shortened V by 3 bases and J by 2 bases, and 14 bases separated the two germline ends. The chain's CDR3 is CASSLYPGGPYEQYF. The CDR3 DNA sequence: TGTGCCAGCAGCTTGTATCCCGGGGGCCCCTACGAGCAGTACTTC.